The present entry profiles one T cell receptor (beta chain) with its context. Per the study methods: Counts of nucleated cells, estimated from reference gene primer amplification, were obtained. Profiled with immunoSEQ multiplex PCR; TCRdb holds only in-frame clones, not every one. D and trimming were read from the DNA, whereas the V and J calls and clone size are those reported in that table. The sample lists under 350,000 clones; roughly nine tenths were seen once. This specimen comes from a study of blood T cell repertoires in COVID-19. Study context: From the United States, Italy and Spain came samples of acute and convalescent COVID-19. T cells, B-cell-depleted T cells, or PBMCs provided the cDNA or gDNA that served as material.

V was clipped by 0 bases and J by 6 bases, with 16 bases between them. The CDR3 is made up of 16 amino acids. Germline-derived CDR1 and CDR2 are LGHDT and YNNKEL (reference sequence). The gene calls are TRBV3-1 (or the pseudogene TRBV3-2) and TRBJ2-3; the D gene is possibly TRBD2 (6 bases). The sample taken for sequencing was peripheral blood. The source is a man aged 18 to 30 with active or convalescent COVID-19. CDR3 in DNA: TGTGCCAGCAGCCAAGAGGGGGTCGAGGGAGGCGATACGCAGTATTTT. Protein sequence: CASSQEGVEGGDTQYF.